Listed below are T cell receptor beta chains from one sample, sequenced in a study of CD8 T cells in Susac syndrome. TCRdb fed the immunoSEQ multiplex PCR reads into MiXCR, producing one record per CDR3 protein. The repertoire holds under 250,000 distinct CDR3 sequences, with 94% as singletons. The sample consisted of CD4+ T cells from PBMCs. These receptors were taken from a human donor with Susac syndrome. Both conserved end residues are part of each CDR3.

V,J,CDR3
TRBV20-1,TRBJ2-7,CSARSHTGGSDYEQYF
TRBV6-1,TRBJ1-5,CASSLDRAGNQPQHF
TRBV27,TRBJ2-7,CASRNEQYF
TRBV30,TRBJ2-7,CAWGTGTYEQYF
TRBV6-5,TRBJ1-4,CASSTRDRDEKLFF
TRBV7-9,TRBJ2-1,CASSLGQILYNEQFF
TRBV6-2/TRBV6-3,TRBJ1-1,CASSSGTGGGTEAFF
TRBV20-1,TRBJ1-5,CSASEGENQPQHF
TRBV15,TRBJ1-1,CATSSSGTGAVNTEAFF
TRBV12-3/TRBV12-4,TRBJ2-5,CASRLGGRQETQYF
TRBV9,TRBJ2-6,CASSSTGTGIFSGANVLTF
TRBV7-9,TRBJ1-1,CASSPGLKNTEAFF
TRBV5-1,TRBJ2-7,CASSGTGGEQYF
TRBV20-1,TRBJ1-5,CSAIRGAADSNQPQHF
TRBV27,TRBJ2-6,CASSSHGQGNNGGANVLTF
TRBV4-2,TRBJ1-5,CASSQDTGATGQPQHF
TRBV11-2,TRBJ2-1,CASSLLGNEQFF
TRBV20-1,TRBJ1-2,CSALGGQGSYGYTF
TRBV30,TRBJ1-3,CAWSVPGSGNTIYF
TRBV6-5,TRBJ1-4,CASSYDRAGEKLFF
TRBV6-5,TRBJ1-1,CASSSRRRGTPEAFF
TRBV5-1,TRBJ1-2,CASSVRGSGAYGYTF
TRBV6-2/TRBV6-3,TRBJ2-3,CASSALRQVDTQYF
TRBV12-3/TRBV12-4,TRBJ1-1,CASSLQGITEAFF
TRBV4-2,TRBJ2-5,CASSQAPGPETQYF
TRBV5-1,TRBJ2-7,CARLDGGCAYEQYF
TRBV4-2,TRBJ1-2,CASSQDGISNYGYTF
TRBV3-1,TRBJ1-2,CASSSSGTGSYGYTF
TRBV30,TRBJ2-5,CAWSVLPTGGAETQYF